Below are 29 T cell receptor beta chains sequenced from a single sample in a study of blood T cell repertoires in COVID-19. Libraries were prepared by immunoSEQ multiplex PCR; TCRdb keeps only in-frame clonotypes and omits some of them. The table lists 200,000 to 250,000 clones, around 80% of them singletons, with around 5.9% in the top ten. The sample comprised peripheral blood. Every receptor here comes from a human donor in a cohort sampled during active COVID-19.

In this sample, this clone turned up many times. V usage is TRBV6-5 and J usage is TRBJ1-1; D perhaps matches TRBD1 (5 bases). This CDR3 is 13 amino acids long. V was shortened by 7 bases and J by 4 bases, with 13 bases between the two germline ends. CDR1 is MNHEY, CDR2 SVGAGI, per germline. The CDR3 protein is CASKSPGFTEAFF. The CDR3 region has the DNA TGTGCCAGCAAGTCCCCAGGGTTCACTGAAGCTTTCTTT.

The gene calls are TRBV5-4 and TRBJ1-1, with a tentative D call TRBD1 (6 bases). CDR1 SGHNT and CDR2 YYREEE come from the germline V gene (reference sequence). The CDR3 totals 15 residues. V was pared by 1 base and J by 2 bases, with 12 bases between. The DNA of the CDR3 is TGTGCCAGCAGCTTGCAGGGGACACCTAACACTGAAGCTTTCTTT. Translating gives CASSLQGTPNTEAFF.

A few counts support this clone. The CDR3 coding sequence is TGTGCCAGCAGCTTTGCCGCGACATGGCAAGGGAACACCGGGGAGCTGTTTTTT. This gives the protein CASSFAATWQGNTGELFF. The chain is built from TRBV5-5 and TRBJ2-2, with D unclear. Deletions cut 2 bases from V and 1 base from J, with 18 bases between. The germline V gene has CDR1 SGHKS and CDR2 YYEKEE (reference sequence). The CDR3 runs to 18 residues.

V and J are TRBV5-1 and TRBJ2-3; TRBD1 is a possible D gene (6 bases). V lost 0 bases to trimming and J lost 2 bases, with 13 bases between them. The CDR3 has 16 amino acids. From germline, CDR1 is SGHRS and CDR2 YFSETQ. The CDR3 bases are TGCGCCAGCAGCTTGGGGACAGCCTGGGCCACAGATACGCAGTATTTT. Translation gives CASSLGTAWATDTQYF.

CDR3 nucleotides: TGTGCCAGCAGTCCCGACGGCCCGCGGGATACGCAGTATTTT. Its protein is CASSPDGPRDTQYF. The chain carries TRBV2 and TRBJ2-3; unclear D gene. This CDR3 region has 14 residues. Per the germline V gene, CDR1 is SNHLY and CDR2 is FYNNEI. Trimming stripped 5 bases from V and 6 bases from J, with 15 bases between.

DNA for the CDR3: TGTGCCATCAGTGGGGAGTTTTATGACGGGGAGCTGTTTTTT. Its translation is CAISGEFYDGELFF. The chain employs TRBV10-3 and TRBJ2-2; D possibly corresponds to TRBD2 (5 bases). This CDR3 comprises 14 residues. Trimming stripped 4 bases from V and 7 bases from J, with 13 bases between. CDR1 is ENHRY, CDR2 SYGVKD, per germline.

This clone was recorded a few times. The chain employs TRBV4-1 and TRBJ2-6, with D possibly matching TRBD1 (5 bases). V lost 4 bases and J lost 4, with 20 bases in between. The CDR3 extends over 18 amino acids. Germline CDR1 and CDR2: MGHRA and YSYEKL. Written as DNA, the CDR3 is TGCGCCAGCAGCCGAGACCCAGGGCGCGTTTCAGGGGCCAACGTCCTGACTTTC. Encoded protein: CASSRDPGRVSGANVLTF.

This clone is medium-sized (0.01 to 0.1%) by share. This chain joins TRBV29-1 and TRBJ1-5; 7 positions match TRBD1. The length of the CDR3 is 14 residues. In germline, CDR1 is SQVTM, CDR2 ANQGSEA. With 6 bases clipped from V and 7 bases from J, the junction kept 12 bases outside the gene matches. CDR3 coding DNA: TGCAGCGTCTCCACACAGGGGAAGGGACAGCCCCAGCATTTT. Amino acid sequence: CSVSTQGKGQPQHF.

The V gene is TRBV18, the J gene TRBJ2-7; 7 bases line up with TRBD2. V was clipped by 1 base and J by 7 bases; unmatched bases: 10. CDR3 length equals 15 residues. Germline values: CDR1 KGHSH, CDR2 LQKENI. The CDR3 here is CASSPQGGSPGEQYF. Written as DNA, the CDR3 is TGTGCCAGCTCACCACAGGGAGGGAGCCCGGGGGAGCAGTACTTC.

This sequence joins TRBV28 and TRBJ2-3; 10 nucleotides line up with TRBD2. V dropped 7 bases and J dropped 4; count of bases not matched to a gene: 11. The V gene's germline CDR1 is MDHEN and CDR2 SYDVKM. The CDR3 covers 16 residues. CDR3 region: CASILSGLAGADTQYF. The CDR3 nucleotides are TGTGCCAGCATTCTCTCGGGGCTAGCGGGAGCAGATACGCAGTATTTT.

The CDR3 DNA is TGTGCCACCAGTGACATGCGAGGAGGGGCGAGCGGGACAGATACGCAGTATTTT. This translates into CATSDMRGGASGTDTQYF. This chain joins TRBV24-1 and TRBJ2-3; D may be TRBD2 (6 bases). CDR1 KGHDR and CDR2 SFDVKD come from the germline V gene. This CDR3 region has 18 residues. V shed 4 bases and J shed 3 bases, with 22 bases lying between them.

As regards this clone: Its ends do not fully match the called genes, so a read error is possible. The chain couples TRBV7-7 to TRBJ2-1, with TRBD2 matching 12 bases. Looked up from germline, CDR1 is SSHAT and CDR2 is FNYEAQ (reference sequence). The CDR3 length is 15 residues. CDR3 DNA: TGTGCTAGCAGTACCGGGACTAGCGGGTACAATGAGCAGTTCTTC. Its protein product is CASSTGTSGYNEQFF.

This sequence joins TRBV6-5 and TRBJ1-6, with D perhaps matching TRBD1 (5 bases). Germline V lookup: CDR1 MNHEY, CDR2 SVGAGI. This CDR3 is built from 16 residues. The ends were cut back, 0 bases at V and 6 bases at J, with 12 bases in the middle. This CDR3 reads CASSYSMAGRNSPLHF. CDR3 nucleotide sequence: TGTGCCAGCAGTTACTCCATGGCAGGGCGTAATTCACCCCTCCACTTT.

This chain links TRBV27 with TRBJ2-5; the match to TRBD1 covers 9 bases. Unmatched junction bases numbered 9, after V lost 3 bases and J lost 4 bases. Germline V gene lookup returns CDR1 MNHEY and CDR2 SMNVEV (reference sequence). The CDR3 loop spans 16 amino acids. DNA of the CDR3: TGTGCCAGCAGTTTGAGTTACAGGGGGCATCGAGAGACCCAGTACTTC. It encodes CASSLSYRGHRETQYF.

This rearrangement joins TRBV2 to TRBJ1-5, with 7 positions matching TRBD1. CDR3 size: 15 residues. V shed 6 bases and J 4 bases; nucleotides not matched to a gene: 9. CDR1 is SNHLY and CDR2 is FYNNEI in the germline V gene. In DNA, the CDR3 is TGTGCCAGCAGATCCCCGAGACAGGGAAATCAGCCCCAGCATTTT. Protein product: CASRSPRQGNQPQHF.

As regards this clone: The junction departs from germline at one end; a sequencing error may be responsible. This chain connects TRBV10-3 to TRBJ1-2; 7 positions match TRBD1. The CDR3 contains 11 residues. Germline lookup yields CDR1 ENHRY and CDR2 SYGVKD. The CDR3 sequence: CAISVPGTAIF. The CDR3, as DNA: TGTGCCATCAGTGTTCCCGGGACAGCGATTTTC.

The chain is built from TRBV5-1 and TRBJ2-3, with TRBD2 matching over 10 bases. V shed 0 bases, J shed 6 bases, and the junction held 4 bases outside the gene matches. This CDR3 comprises 15 residues. Germline CDR1 reads SGHRS; CDR2 reads YFSETQ. CDR3 region: CASSLEGLASDTQYF. CDR3 DNA: TGCGCCAGCAGCTTGGAGGGACTAGCGTCCGATACGCAGTATTTT. The complete variable domain, with remaining parts taken from reference TRBV5-1 and TRBJ2-3, reads KAGVTQTPRYLIKTRGQQVTLSCSPISGHRSVSWYQQTPGQGLQFLFEYFSETQRNKGNFPGRFSGRQFSNSRSEMNVSTLELGDSALYLCASSLEGLASDTQYFGPGTRLTVL.

The V and J genes are TRBV9 and TRBJ2-1, with 13 bases fitting TRBD2. CDR1 and CDR2 from the germline V gene are SGDLS and YYNGEE. The CDR3 totals 17 residues. V trimming: 4 bases; J trimming: 2 bases; junction bases outside the gene matches: 6. This chain's CDR3 is CASSRGTSGVAYNEQFF. The DNA of the CDR3 is TGTGCCAGCAGCCGAGGGACTAGCGGGGTTGCCTACAATGAGCAGTTCTTC.

This clone was detected once. The V call is TRBV6-5, the J call TRBJ1-4; 8 bases match TRBD1. The germline CDR1 and CDR2 sequences are MNHEY and SVGAGI. The CDR3 has 15 amino acids. The J segment lost 11 bases and the V segment lost 4 bases, leaving 12 bases of the junction unmatched. The CDR3 DNA is TGTGCCAGCAGTTGGGGAGGACAGGGCCGCCTTAAACTGTTTTTT. Protein sequence: CASSWGGQGRLKLFF.

This clone has more than one count but fewer than ten. The chain has TRBV19 and TRBJ1-1, with D possibly being TRBD1 (5 bases). Germline assignment: CDR1 LNHDA and CDR2 SQIVND (reference sequence). V dropped 3 bases and J dropped 6 bases, with 11 bases sitting between them. The length of the CDR3 is 13 residues. The CDR3 loop is CASSIKGMAEAFF. The CDR3 DNA is TGTGCCAGTAGTATTAAGGGGATGGCTGAAGCTTTCTTT.

This chain connects TRBV24-1 to TRBJ2-1; D unclear. There are 13 residues in the CDR3. Germline lookup yields CDR1 KGHDR and CDR2 SFDVKD. V shed 0 bases and J shed 7 bases, with 6 bases lying between them. The CDR3 sequence is CATSDLFRNEQFF. For the CDR3, the DNA is TGTGCCACCAGTGATTTGTTCAGGAATGAGCAGTTCTTC.

V and J are TRBV5-4 and TRBJ2-2, with TRBD2 identical over 10 bases. CDR1 is SGHNT and CDR2 is YYREEE in the germline V gene (reference sequence). J was trimmed by 5 bases and V by 0 bases; bases with no gene match: 7. The CDR3 covers 17 residues. CDR3 bases: TGTGCCAGCAGCTTGGGAGCTAGCGGGGGTGGAACCGGGGAGCTGTTTTTT. Amino acids: CASSLGASGGGTGELFF.

CDR3 amino acids: CASSRTSGGEQFF. CDR3 bases: TGTGCCAGCAGCAGGACTAGCGGGGGAGAGCAGTTCTTC. V gene TRBV2 combines with J gene TRBJ2-1; TRBD2 matches at 13 bases. V gave up 6 bases and J gave up 10 bases; unmatched junction bases: 3. Germline CDR1 reads SNHLY; CDR2 reads FYNNEI. The CDR3 consists of 13 residues.

The rearrangement links TRBV29-1 to TRBJ1-2; D ambiguous. Trimming shortened V by 2 bases and J by 3 bases, and 16 bases separated the two germline ends. Germline assignment: CDR1 SQVTM and CDR2 ANQGSEA. The CDR3 runs to 15 residues. For the CDR3, the DNA is TGCAGCGTTGAAAGACCCCCCGCCGGAGACTATGGCTACACCTTC. Amino acid sequence: CSVERPPAGDYGYTF. The full variable domain, its missing parts supplied by reference TRBV29-1 and TRBJ1-2, is SAVISQKPSRDICQRGTSLTIQCQVDSQVTMMFWYRQQPGQSLTLIATANQGSEATYESGFVIDKFPISRPNLTFSTLTVSNMSPEDSSIYLCSVERPPAGDYGYTFGSGTRLTVV.

This clone was detected many times. The chain joins TRBV11-2 to TRBJ2-2; 9 bases are a match to TRBD1. The V and J ends lost 3 bases and 4 bases, in that order; junction bases with no gene match: 3. CDR3 length: 15 residues. The germline V gene has CDR1 SGHAT and CDR2 FQNNGV. CDR3 residues: CASSFSTGGTGELFF. The CDR3 region has the DNA TGTGCCAGCAGCTTCTCGACAGGGGGCACCGGGGAGCTGTTTTTT.

The chain links TRBV10-3 to TRBJ1-4; D gene ambiguous. Germline V gives CDR1 ENHRY, CDR2 SYGVKD. This CDR3 contains 15 residues. V was pared by 4 bases and J by 3 bases, with 12 bases between. CDR3 in amino acids: CAISGGPTPNEKLFF. The CDR3 DNA reads TGTGCCATCAGTGGAGGCCCGACCCCTAATGAAAAACTGTTTTTT.

V is TRBV7-6 and J is TRBJ2-1, with 12 nucleotides matching TRBD2. This CDR3 has 16 amino acids. The V segment lost 1 base and the J segment 6 bases; nucleotides outside the gene matches: 4. Germline V gene sequence: CDR1 SGHVS, CDR2 FNYEAQ. The CDR3 DNA follows: TGTGCCAGCAGCTTAGGACTAGCGGGAGTACTCAATGAGCAGTTCTTC. Its protein product is CASSLGLAGVLNEQFF. Based on the CDR3 plus reference TRBV7-6 and TRBJ2-1, the full variable domain is GAGVSQSPRYKVTKRGQDVALRCDPISGHVSLYWYRQALGQGPEFLTYFNYEAQQDKSGLPNDRFSAERPEGSISTLTIQRTEQRDSAMYRCASSLGLAGVLNEQFFGPGTRLTVL.

This chain uses TRBV24-1 with TRBJ1-1, with D unclear. Germline CDR1 and CDR2: KGHDR and SFDVKD. Trimming took off 3 bases at V and 4 bases at J, with 14 bases between the two ends. The CDR3 loop spans 15 amino acids. The CDR3 protein is CATSDPWSPGTEAFF. CDR3 DNA: TGTGCCACCAGTGATCCATGGTCCCCGGGCACTGAAGCTTTCTTT.

The chain links TRBV11-3 to TRBJ2-3, with 7 bases matching TRBD1. The germline V gene has CDR1 SGHNT and CDR2 YENEEA. Germline trimming cut 3 bases from V and 7 bases from J; bases unmatched to any gene: 4. CDR3 length: 13 amino acids. CDR3 region: CASSFRQGYTQYF. In DNA form, the CDR3 reads TGTGCCAGCAGCTTTAGACAGGGCTATACGCAGTATTTT. Filled out from reference TRBV11-3 and TRBJ2-3, the complete variable domain reads EAGVVQSPRYKIIEKKQPVAFWCNPISGHNTLYWYLQNLGQGPELLIRYENEEAVDDSQLPKDRFSAERLKGVDSTLKIQPAELGDSAVYLCASSFRQGYTQYFGPGTRLTVL.